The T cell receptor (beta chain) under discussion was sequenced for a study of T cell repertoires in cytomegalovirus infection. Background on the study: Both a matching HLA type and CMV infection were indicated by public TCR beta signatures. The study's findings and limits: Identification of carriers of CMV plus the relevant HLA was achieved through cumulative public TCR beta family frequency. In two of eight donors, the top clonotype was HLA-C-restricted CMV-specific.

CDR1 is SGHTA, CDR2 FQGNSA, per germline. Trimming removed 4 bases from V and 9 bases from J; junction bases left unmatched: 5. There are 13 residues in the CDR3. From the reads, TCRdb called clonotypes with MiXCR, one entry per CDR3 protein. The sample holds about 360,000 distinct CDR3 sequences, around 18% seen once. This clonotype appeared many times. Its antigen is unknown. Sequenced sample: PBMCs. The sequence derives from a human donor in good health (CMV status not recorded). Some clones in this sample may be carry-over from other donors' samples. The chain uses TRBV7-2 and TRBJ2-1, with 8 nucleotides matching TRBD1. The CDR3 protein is CASSSRTGIEQFF. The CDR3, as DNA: TGTGCCAGCAGCTCCCGGACAGGGATTGAGCAGTTCTTC.